These 27 T cell receptor beta chains were sequenced from one sample in a study of T cell responses to AZD1222 COVID-19 vaccine. Here immunoSEQ multiplex PCR was the method, and the copy in TCRdb shows in-frame clones only, minus some. In the table there are approximately 79,000 clones, around 85% of which are singletons. The sample in question was peripheral blood, obtained on day 0 of AZD1222 vaccination. These receptors came from an adult in good health.

This rearrangement joins TRBV27 to TRBJ1-1; no reliable D call. This CDR3 region has 13 residues. Germline CDR1 reads MNHEY; CDR2 reads SMNVEV (reference sequence). Trimming shortened V by 3 bases and J by 1 base, and 6 bases separated the two germline ends. Written as DNA, the CDR3 is TGTGCCAGCAGTTTCGAGGGGAACACTGAAGCTTTCTTT. Translated, it gives CASSFEGNTEAFF.

The CDR3 region is CASSLIGQGLNTGELFF. The CDR3 DNA reads as TGTGCCAGCTCACTTATAGGACAGGGCTTGAACACCGGGGAGCTGTTTTTT. The V and J genes are TRBV18 and TRBJ2-2; TRBD1 aligns across 8 bases. Germline CDR1 reads KGHSH; CDR2 reads LQKENI. The ends lost 4 bases at V and 1 base at J; junction bases unmatched: 8. The CDR3 is made up of 17 amino acids.

This chain joins TRBV6-5 and TRBJ2-7, with TRBD1 matching over 7 bases. Germline-derived CDR1 and CDR2 are MNHEY and SVGAGI. The CDR3 runs to 13 residues. V was pared by 6 bases and J by 6 bases, with 8 bases of the junction left unmatched. For the CDR3, the DNA is TGTGCCAGCAGACCCACCCGACAGGGCGAGCAGTACTTC. Protein product: CASRPTRQGEQYF.

This rearrangement joins TRBV6-5 to TRBJ2-1; TRBD2 matches at 13 bases. V dropped 6 bases and J dropped 7; count of bases not matched to a gene: 6. The length of the CDR3 is 15 residues. CDR1 MNHEY and CDR2 SVGAGI come from the germline V gene. The CDR3 protein is CASSLGLAGVNEQFF. CDR3 nucleotide sequence: TGTGCCAGCAGCCTCGGACTAGCGGGGGTTAATGAGCAGTTCTTC.

J is TRBJ2-5 and V is TRBV5-1; 10 bases line up with TRBD2. V dropped 4 bases and J dropped 1; count of bases not matched to a gene: 4. The germline V gene encodes CDR1 SGHRS and CDR2 YFSETQ. The CDR3 is 15 amino acids. CDR3 nucleotides: TGCGCCAGCAGCCTCAGGACTAGCGGCCAAGAGACCCAGTACTTC. This encodes CASSLRTSGQETQYF.

The gene calls are TRBV27 and TRBJ2-7, with D perhaps TRBD1 (6 bases). Germline V lookup: CDR1 MNHEY, CDR2 SMNVEV (reference sequence). V was cut by 3 bases and J by 3 bases, with 12 bases left in between. The CDR3 runs 14 residues. The CDR3 DNA reads TGTGCCAGCAGTTTCACGGGACATATCTACGAGCAGTACTTC. Its protein is CASSFTGHIYEQYF.

V and J are TRBV19 and TRBJ2-5, with D perhaps given as TRBD1 or TRBD2 (5 bases each). Germline V gene sequence: CDR1 LNHDA, CDR2 SQIVND (reference sequence). This CDR3 has 13 amino acids. V was pared by 6 bases and J by 2 bases, with 10 bases between. The CDR3 reads CASSIGAQETQYF. The CDR3 DNA is TGTGCCAGTAGCATCGGGGCTCAAGAGACCCAGTACTTC.

The J gene is TRBJ1-1, the V gene TRBV11-2; possible D gene TRBD1, 5 bases. V dropped 5 bases and J dropped 8 bases, with 21 bases sitting between them. The CDR3 is 15 amino acids. Germline V CDR1 and CDR2: SGHAT, FQNNGV. The CDR3 DNA sequence: TGTGCCAGCAGCCTTACGTCAGGGTTCTTTGCAGAAGCTTTCTTT. Protein: CASSLTSGFFAEAFF.

V gene TRBV7-3 combines with J gene TRBJ2-3; a possible D gene is TRBD2 (6 bases). Between the trimmed V and J ends, which lost 6 bases and 4 bases, there was a span of 14 bases. The germline gives CDR1 SGHTA, CDR2 FQGTGA. This CDR3 comprises 14 residues. Written as DNA, the CDR3 is TGTGCCAGCAGAACGCACGGGGGAGCAGATACGCAGTATTTT. This codes for CASRTHGGADTQYF.

The CDR3 DNA sequence: TGCGCCAGCAGCCCCCGTGAGGGGGAGGTGAAGACCCAGTACTTC. Its protein is CASSPREGEVKTQYF. The rearrangement links TRBV4-1 to TRBJ2-5, with D perhaps assigned TRBD1 or TRBD2 (6 bases each). The CDR3 runs 15 residues. V lost 4 bases and J 6 bases, leaving 18 bases between the germline ends. Germline CDR1 is MGHRA and CDR2 is YSYEKL.

There are a few counts of this clone. J is TRBJ2-3 and V is TRBV21-1. TRBV21-1 is flagged as a pseudogene. This CDR3 has 11 amino acids. This chain's CDR3 is CASQGTDTQYF. CDR3 sequence (DNA): TGTGCCAGCCAAGGGACAGATACGCAGTATTTT.

The chain joins TRBV7-2 to TRBJ2-5, with 8 bases identical to TRBD1. J was trimmed by 2 bases and V by 4 bases; bases with no gene match: 3. Per germline, CDR1 SGHTA and CDR2 FQGNSA. The CDR3 is 14 amino acids. CDR3: CASSSRQGQETQYF. CDR3 sequence (DNA): TGTGCCAGCAGCTCGCGACAGGGGCAAGAGACCCAGTACTTC.

The chain uses TRBV5-3 and TRBJ2-1, with TRBD2 matching over 9 bases. TRBV5-3 has ORF status, its function being uncertain. V gave up 5 bases and J gave up 6 bases; unmatched junction bases: 12. CDR3 length: 16 residues. The CDR3 here is CARREKGSGGLNEQFF. As DNA, the CDR3 is TGTGCCAGAAGGGAGAAGGGTAGCGGGGGACTCAATGAGCAGTTCTTC.

The gene calls are TRBV14 and TRBJ1-2, with D possibly being TRBD1 (6 bases). The CDR3 totals 14 residues. Germline CDR1 SGHDN, CDR2 FVKESK. V was shortened by 1 base and J by 4 bases, with 10 bases between the two germline ends. CDR3 bases: TGTGCCAGCAGCCAAGCGGACAGCCTCTATGGCTACACCTTC. Residues: CASSQADSLYGYTF.

The chain joins TRBV29-1 to TRBJ2-3, with D hard to call. With 7 bases removed from V and 0 bases from J, the gap between germline ends came to 8 bases. The CDR3 runs 12 residues. Germline V lookup: CDR1 SQVTM, CDR2 ANQGSEA. CDR3 sequence (DNA): TGCAGCGCCGCCACTAGCACAGATACGCAGTATTTT. Its protein is CSAATSTDTQYF.

The V and J genes are TRBV24-1 and TRBJ1-1, with unresolved D. Trimming took 3 bases from V and 1 from J, leaving 5 bases between them. Germline V lookup: CDR1 KGHDR, CDR2 SFDVKD. This CDR3 is 13 amino acids long. CDR3 sequence reads: CATSDPGNTEAFF. The CDR3, as DNA: TGTGCCACCAGTGATCCCGGGAACACTGAAGCTTTCTTT.

Details on this clone: The same CDR3 also results from other DNA sequences found in this sample. The gene calls are TRBV19 and TRBJ1-4; no firm D call. CDR3 length: 12 amino acids. Germline CDR1 and CDR2: LNHDA and SQIVND (reference sequence). The V end was cut by 2 bases, the J end by 7 bases, with 5 bases between. CDR3 sequence: CASSIQGEKLFF. The CDR3 DNA reads TGTGCCAGTAGTATACAAGGTGAAAAACTGTTTTTT.

The chain joins TRBV2 to TRBJ1-4, with 9 positions matching TRBD1. Germline loops: CDR1 SNHLY, CDR2 FYNNEI. The CDR3 is 16 amino acids. After removal of 2 bases from V and 6 bases from J, the junction contained 7 bases not matched to a gene. The CDR3 reads CASSEWDRAGYEKLFF. CDR3 nucleotide sequence: TGTGCCAGCAGTGAATGGGACAGGGCCGGGTATGAAAAACTGTTTTTT.

This chain links TRBV7-9 with TRBJ2-7; no firm D call. CDR3 length: 14 amino acids. Looked up from germline, CDR1 is SEHNR and CDR2 is FQNEAQ (reference sequence). V dropped 4 bases and J dropped 6 bases, with 16 bases sitting between them. This chain's CDR3 is CASSSGDGDGEQYF. CDR3 nucleotide sequence: TGTGCCAGCAGCTCTGGAGATGGGGATGGCGAGCAGTACTTC.

The chain links TRBV28 to TRBJ1-1; D perhaps matches TRBD1 (5 bases). This CDR3 region has 13 residues. Germline V CDR1 and CDR2: MDHEN, SYDVKM. Trimming removed 9 bases from V and 1 base from J, with 12 bases in between. This chain's CDR3 is CASFGTANTEAFF. CDR3 bases: TGTGCCAGTTTTGGGACCGCGAACACTGAAGCTTTCTTT.

This chain uses TRBV10-3 with TRBJ1-2, with 9 positions matching TRBD1. Per the germline V gene, CDR1 is ENHRY and CDR2 is SYGVKD. The V and J ends lost 8 bases and 5 bases, in that order; junction bases with no gene match: 6. This CDR3 is built from 13 residues. The CDR3 nucleotides read TGTGCCATCTCGACGACAGGGGGTTATGGCTACACCTTC. Translation: CAISTTGGYGYTF.

The genes are TRBV7-3 and TRBJ2-1, with 10 bases fitting TRBD2. The CDR3 has 15 residues. The trim removed 4 bases at V and 6 bases at J, leaving 6 bases unmatched. Germline V gives CDR1 SGHTA, CDR2 FQGTGA. Written as DNA, the CDR3 is TGTGCCAGCAGCTCTAGCGGGAGATGGGGCAATGAGCAGTTCTTC. Translation: CASSSSGRWGNEQFF. Together with reference TRBV7-3 and TRBJ2-1, the CDR3 gives the full variable domain: GAGVSQTPSNKVTEKGKYVELRCDPISGHTALYWYRQSLGQGPEFLIYFQGTGAADDSGLPNDRFFAVRPEGSVSTLKIQRTERGDSAVYLCASSSSGRWGNEQFFGPGTRLTVL.

A single count supports this clone. This rearrangement joins TRBV18 to TRBJ2-7; D not resolved. The V and J ends lost 6 bases and 2 bases respectively, with 8 bases between them. The CDR3 spans 12 residues. From germline, CDR1 is KGHSH and CDR2 LQKENI. The CDR3 region has the DNA TGTGCCAGCTCCCCTACGCCCTACGAGCAGTACTTC. Amino acids: CASSPTPYEQYF.

V is TRBV7-2 and J is TRBJ2-1, with 8 bases that match TRBD2. Germline lookup yields CDR1 SGHTA and CDR2 FQGNSA. The CDR3 has 16 amino acids. Germline trimming cut 5 bases from V and 4 bases from J; bases unmatched to any gene: 10. Written as DNA, the CDR3 is TGTGCCAGCAGCCCCGAGGTCGGGGGGGGTTACAATGAGCAGTTCTTC. Amino acid sequence: CASSPEVGGGYNEQFF.

The genes are TRBV21-1 and TRBJ2-2; the table's D call, TRBD1, was not checked against the DNA. TRBV21-1 is termed a pseudogene. The CDR3 covers 18 residues. The CDR3 loop is CASSKGGPRQVNTGELFF. CDR3 nucleotides: TGTGCCAGCAGCAAAGGTGGCCCAAGACAGGTGAACACCGGGGAGCTGTTTTTT.

This clone was seen a few times. This chain uses TRBV10-3 with TRBJ2-1; the D is unclear. The CDR3 loop spans 12 amino acids. V was pared by 4 bases and J by 8 bases, with 9 bases between. CDR1 and CDR2 from the germline V gene are ENHRY and SYGVKD. CDR3 loop: CAISGQAHEQFF. Here the CDR3 DNA reads TGTGCCATCAGTGGCCAAGCACATGAGCAGTTCTTC.

The chain carries TRBV27 and TRBJ1-4; D may be TRBD1 (5 bases). The CDR3 is made up of 13 amino acids. V lost 4 bases and J 5 bases, leaving 8 bases between the germline ends. The V gene's germline CDR1 is MNHEY and CDR2 SMNVEV (reference sequence). In nucleotides, the CDR3 is TGTGCCAGCAGTTACCGGGGGAATGAAAAACTGTTTTTT. As protein: CASSYRGNEKLFF.